This T cell receptor beta chain originates from a study of low-dose radiotherapy and immunotherapy resistance in tumors. The length of the CDR3 is 11 residues. V lost 3 bases and J 2 bases, leaving 1 base between the germline ends. CDR1 and CDR2 (germline): KGHSH, LQKENI. The time point here: before trial treatment. Primers targeting TRAV and TRBV primed first-strand cDNA, covering alpha and beta chains. TCR amplification involved about 18 PCR cycles with a constant-region primer and V-primer adapter. TCRdb independently ran MiXCR on the reads; one entry per CDR3 protein. The sample includes over 65,000 distinct CDR3 sequences, roughly 19% seen only once; the top ten take roughly 2.8%. This clonotype was picked up many times.

The specimen was PBMCs, collected before treatment. The chain couples TRBV18 to TRBJ2-5; no firm D call. The source is a male donor with prostate cancer. CDR3 sequence (DNA): TGTGCCAGCTCACCGCAAGAGACCCAGTACTTC. Translating it yields CASSPQETQYF.